These 25 T cell receptor beta chains came from one sample sequenced in a study of T-cell memory formation after mild COVID-19. TCRdb re-called the 5' RACE reads through MiXCR, storing one row per CDR3 protein. The sample records hundreds of thousands of distinct CDR3 sequences, about an eighth being singletons. The sequenced sample consisted of PBMCs or a T cell subset sorted from them (not recorded which). All receptors come from a young man who had mild COVID-19 (a few samples of this study predate the infection). Cell type and time point are not known.

The V call is TRBV7-9, the J call TRBJ1-4; D is perhaps TRBD1 (6 bases). V gave up 2 bases and J gave up 5 bases, with 9 bases separating them. The CDR3 runs to 14 residues. Germline V gene sequence: CDR1 SEHNR, CDR2 FQNEAQ (reference sequence). CDR3 nucleotides: TGTGCCAGCAGCTTATCGGGACACAATGAAAAACTGTTTTTT. The encoded protein is CASSLSGHNEKLFF.

The V and J genes are TRBV30 and TRBJ1-1; D gene unclear. V dropped 0 bases and J dropped 4 bases, with 9 bases sitting between them. Germline V CDR1 and CDR2: GTSNPN, SVGIG (reference sequence). The CDR3 runs 13 residues. The CDR3, as DNA: TGTGCCTGGAGTGTAAATGGGGTCACTGAAGCTTTCTTT. Translating it yields CAWSVNGVTEAFF.

This sequence joins TRBV9 and TRBJ1-6; TRBD1 aligns across 8 bases. CDR1 is SGDLS and CDR2 is YYNGEE in the germline V gene. Trimming took 0 bases from V and 7 from J; bases not matched to a gene: 9. The CDR3 is 17 residues long. The CDR3 is CASSVDTGGMGNSPLHF. DNA of the CDR3: TGTGCCAGCAGCGTAGACACAGGGGGTATGGGGAATTCACCCCTCCACTTT.

This clonotype was counted only a few times. The chain has TRBV6-2 or TRBV6-3 and TRBJ1-5; perhaps TRBD1 as D (6 bases). V was shortened by 2 bases and J by 4 bases, with 15 bases between the two germline ends. Per the germline V gene, CDR1 is MNHEY and CDR2 is SVGEGT. The CDR3 covers 16 residues. The CDR3 here is CASSYDRDTLNQPQHF. The DNA of the CDR3 is TGTGCCAGCAGTTACGACCGGGACACACTTAATCAGCCCCAGCATTTT.

This clonotype occurred a few times. The chain joins TRBV4-3 to TRBJ2-3; D is ambiguous. V shed 0 bases and J shed 2 bases, with 6 bases lying between them. CDR3 length equals 14 residues. Per the germline V gene, CDR1 is LGHNA and CDR2 is YSLEER. The CDR3 here is CASSQENPTDTQYF. The CDR3 coding sequence is TGCGCCAGCAGCCAAGAGAATCCCACAGATACGCAGTATTTT.

This clonotype appeared a few times. The DNA of the CDR3 is TGCGCCAGCAGCCAAGATGGGGGACAGGGGACCATCACCGGGGAGCTGTTTTTT. It specifies CASSQDGGQGTITGELFF. The chain couples TRBV4-3 to TRBJ2-2, with TRBD1 matching 10 bases. Trimming took 0 bases from V and 4 from J; bases not matched to a gene: 8. CDR3 length: 18 amino acids. The germline gives CDR1 LGHNA, CDR2 YSLEER.

This clonotype was observed at least ten times. The rearrangement joins TRBV3-1 to TRBJ2-3; TRBD1 matches at 8 bases. The CDR3 length is 17 residues. Trimming at V came to 1 base and at J to 5 bases, leaving 11 bases not matched to a gene. Germline lookup yields CDR1 LGHDT and CDR2 YNNKEL (reference sequence). CDR3 sequence (DNA): TGTGCCAGCAGCCAAGGAGGCAGGGGGCCCGAAGGAGATACGCAGTATTTT. Translation gives CASSQGGRGPEGDTQYF.

In its sample, this clonotype was seen a few times. V gene TRBV27 combines with J gene TRBJ2-7; unclear D gene. The CDR3 sequence is 14 residues long. V was clipped by 3 bases and J by 2 bases, with 11 bases between them. The germline gives CDR1 MNHEY, CDR2 SMNVEV (reference sequence). The CDR3 reads CASSFGGAAYEQYF. CDR3 sequence (DNA): TGTGCCAGCAGTTTCGGCGGAGCCGCCTACGAGCAGTACTTC.

This clonotype was seen a handful of times. This chain uses TRBV12-3 or TRBV12-4 with TRBJ2-7; 7 bases match TRBD1. The ends lost 5 bases at V and 3 bases at J; junction bases unmatched: 7. This CDR3 is 14 amino acids long. The CDR3 protein is CASSPVQGFYEQYF. In nucleotides, the CDR3 is TGTGCCAGCAGTCCCGTACAGGGGTTCTACGAGCAGTACTTC.

The chain carries TRBV20-1 and TRBJ2-5; the D gene is possibly TRBD2 (5 bases). Germline V lookup: CDR1 DFQATT, CDR2 SNEGSKA (reference sequence). There are 12 residues in the CDR3. The V end lost 7 bases, the J end lost 5 bases, and 14 bases lay between the germline ends. DNA for the CDR3: TGCAGTGTAAGATCCGGGGTTGAGACCCAGTACTTC. Amino acids: CSVRSGVETQYF.

The table lists this clonotype with a few counts. At one boundary the junction diverges from the germline segment, which might be a read error. The chain recombines TRBV10-3 with TRBJ1-4, with 9 bases that match TRBD1. This CDR3 has 15 amino acids. Germline CDR1 ENHRY, CDR2 SYGVKD. The DNA for the CDR3 is TGTGCCATCAGTGAAATGGACAGGGGCAGGGAAAAGCTGTTTTTT. Translated, it gives CAISEMDRGREKLFF.

A few counts support this clonotype. The chain has TRBV2 and TRBJ1-1; TRBD1 is a possible D gene (5 bases). The V gene's germline CDR1 is SNHLY and CDR2 FYNNEI. CDR3 length: 13 amino acids. Trimming left V 8 bases short and J 1 base short, with 11 bases between. CDR3 region: CASCLGGNTEAFF. In DNA, the CDR3 is TGTGCCAGCTGCTTGGGGGGGAACACTGAAGCTTTCTTT.

J is TRBJ2-3 and V is TRBV2; D is undetermined. V was trimmed by 6 bases and J by 7 bases, leaving 17 bases between them. The CDR3 has 14 residues. Germline CDR1 and CDR2: SNHLY and FYNNEI. In DNA, the CDR3 is TGTGCCAGCAGCGGCCCCTTAGAGAGTAATACGCAGTATTTT. Translation gives CASSGPLESNTQYF. Combining the CDR3 with reference TRBV2 and TRBJ2-3 gives the whole variable domain EPEVTQTPSHQVTQMGQEVILRCVPISNHLYFYWYRQILGQKVEFLVSFYNNEISEKSEIFDDQFSVERPDGSNFTLKIRSTKLEDSAMYFCASSGPLESNTQYFGPGTRLTVL.

This clonotype was seen a handful of times. The chain carries TRBV7-2 and TRBJ2-2, with D perhaps being TRBD1 or TRBD2 (5 bases each). CDR1 is SGHTA, CDR2 FQGNSA, per germline. There are 16 residues in the CDR3. V was cut by 1 base and J by 0 bases, with 9 bases left in between. The CDR3 here is CASSLEGPANTGELFF. Written as DNA, the CDR3 is TGTGCCAGCAGCTTAGAGGGACCCGCGAACACCGGGGAGCTGTTTTTT.

The chain has TRBV10-3 and TRBJ2-3, with 7 bases aligning to TRBD2. V lost 2 bases, J lost 4 bases, and 3 bases stayed unmatched. CDR1 ENHRY and CDR2 SYGVKD come from the germline V gene. The CDR3 loop spans 14 amino acids. DNA of the CDR3: TGTGCCATCAGTGAGGGACTAGACCCAGATACGCAGTATTTT. Its protein is CAISEGLDPDTQYF.

In this sample, this clonotype turned up a few times. The J gene is TRBJ1-1, the V gene TRBV5-1, with TRBD1 matching 7 bases. V shed 4 bases and J 4 bases; nucleotides not matched to a gene: 4. From germline, CDR1 is SGHRS and CDR2 YFSETQ. The CDR3 consists of 13 residues. This CDR3 is CASSTTGVTEAFF. The CDR3 nucleotides are TGCGCCAGCAGCACAACAGGGGTCACTGAAGCTTTCTTT.

Note on this clonotype: This may come from a read error, since a much larger clone is one base off. The chain uses TRBV5-5 and TRBJ2-7; unclear D gene. This CDR3 has 12 amino acids. Per germline, CDR1 SGHKS and CDR2 YYEKEE (reference sequence). The V end was cut by 2 bases, the J end by 3 bases, with 6 bases between. Here the CDR3 reads CASSFVGYEQYF. CDR3 nucleotides: TGTGCCAGCAGCTTTGTGGGCTACGAGCAGTACTTC.

The sample holds many counts of this clonotype. V usage is TRBV2 and J usage is TRBJ2-5; 8 nucleotides match TRBD1. The CDR3 extends over 13 amino acids. In germline, CDR1 is SNHLY, CDR2 FYNNEI. Trimming removed 3 bases from V and 5 bases from J; junction bases left unmatched: 2. CDR3 DNA sequence: TGTGCCAGCAGTGACAGGGGGCCGGAGACCCAGTACTTC. Its translation is CASSDRGPETQYF.

The chain is built from TRBV5-5 and TRBJ2-3; D is undetermined. This CDR3 is built from 14 residues. Germline V CDR1 and CDR2: SGHKS, YYEKEE (reference sequence). Trimming removed 0 bases at V and 2 bases at J, with 7 bases between. The CDR3 region has the DNA TGTGCCAGCAGCTTGGGAAGGGCCACAGATACGCAGTATTTT. Amino acids: CASSLGRATDTQYF.

The chain recombines TRBV10-3 with TRBJ1-3; possible D gene TRBD1, 5 bases. The ends were cut back, 6 bases at V and 2 bases at J, with 14 bases in the middle. CDR1 and CDR2 from the germline V gene are ENHRY and SYGVKD. The CDR3 runs 15 residues. The CDR3 here is CAISRDRAAGNTIYF. CDR3 nucleotide sequence: TGTGCCATCAGCCGAGACAGAGCTGCTGGAAACACCATATATTTT.

This clonotype was detected many times. DNA of the CDR3: TGCAGCGTAGTGACAGGGGGCTATCAGCCCCAGCATTTT. Amino acid sequence: CSVVTGGYQPQHF. The rearrangement links TRBV29-1 to TRBJ1-5, with TRBD1 identical over 10 bases. J gave up 5 bases and V 6 bases, and 4 bases lay outside the gene matches. Germline CDR1 and CDR2: SQVTM and ANQGSEA. This CDR3 has 13 residues. The full variable domain, in which reference TRBV29-1 and TRBJ1-5 provide the parts outside the CDR3, is SAVISQKPSRDICQRGTSLTIQCQVDSQVTMMFWYRQQPGQSLTLIATANQGSEATYESGFVIDKFPISRPNLTFSTLTVSNMSPEDSSIYLCSVVTGGYQPQHFGDGTRLSIL.

This chain uses TRBV5-1 with TRBJ2-2, with no clear D. The CDR3 spans 11 residues. With 4 bases removed from V and 4 bases from J, the gap between germline ends came to 2 bases. CDR1 is SGHRS and CDR2 is YFSETQ in the germline V gene. In DNA form, the CDR3 reads TGCGCCAGCAGCATCACCGGGGAGCTGTTTTTT. Its translation is CASSITGELFF.

The table lists this clonotype with a few counts. The V call is TRBV28, the J call TRBJ2-7; the match to TRBD1 covers 11 bases. V gave up 5 bases and J gave up 2 bases; unmatched junction bases: 5. This CDR3 spans 15 amino acids. Per germline, CDR1 MDHEN and CDR2 SYDVKM. The CDR3 DNA reads TGTGCCAGCAGTCTAGGGACAGGGGGAACCTACGAGCAGTACGTC. Protein: CASSLGTGGTYEQYV.

The chain carries TRBV12-5 and TRBJ1-1, with D hard to call. The V end was cut by 0 bases, the J end by 3 bases, with 8 bases between. Germline CDR1 reads LGHNT; CDR2 reads FRNRAP. This CDR3 is built from 14 residues. As DNA, the CDR3 is TGTGCTAGTGGTTTGGTACATGGGTACACTGAAGCTTTCTTT. It yields the protein CASGLVHGYTEAFF.

The V and J genes are TRBV7-8 and TRBJ1-1; TRBD1 matches at 10 bases. This CDR3 is 13 amino acids long. With V trimmed by 6 bases and J by 4 bases, 2 bases remained unmatched. CDR1 SGHVS and CDR2 FQNEAQ come from the germline V gene. This CDR3 is CASRWDRGTEAFF. The CDR3 coding sequence is TGTGCCAGCAGATGGGACAGGGGCACTGAAGCTTTCTTT.